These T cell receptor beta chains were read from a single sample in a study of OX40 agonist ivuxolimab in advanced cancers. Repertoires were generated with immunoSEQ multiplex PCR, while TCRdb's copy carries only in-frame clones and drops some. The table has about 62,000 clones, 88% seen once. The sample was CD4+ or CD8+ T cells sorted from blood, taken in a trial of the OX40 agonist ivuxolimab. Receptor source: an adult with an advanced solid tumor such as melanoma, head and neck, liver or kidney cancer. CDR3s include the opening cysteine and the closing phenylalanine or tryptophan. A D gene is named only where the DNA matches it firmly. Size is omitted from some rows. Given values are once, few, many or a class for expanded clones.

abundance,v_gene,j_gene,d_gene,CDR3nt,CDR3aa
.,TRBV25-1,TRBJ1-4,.,TGTGCCAGCAGTGAGTCAGGGGTCGACGAAAAACTGTTTTTT,CASSESGVDEKLFF
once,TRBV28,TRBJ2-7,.,TGTGCCAGCAGTTTGAGGGGAAAATCGGCCTACGAGCAGTACTTC,CASSLRGKSAYEQYF
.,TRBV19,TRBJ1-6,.,TGTGCCAGTAACCTCCCTGGGTCCCCCCTCCACTTT,CASNLPGSPLHF
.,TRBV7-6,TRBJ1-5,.,TGTGCCAGCAGCAACGAACCCCGGAGTCCCCAGCATTTT,CASSNEPRSPQHF
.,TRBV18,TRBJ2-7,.,TGTGCCAGCTCACCCCCCTCGAGGGGCCCCTACGAGCAGTACTTC,CASSPPSRGPYEQYF
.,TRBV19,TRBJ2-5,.,TGTGCCAGTAGTCCGGACACTGGACAAGTTGAGACCCAGTACTTC,CASSPDTGQVETQYF
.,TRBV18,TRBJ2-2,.,TGTGCCAGCTCACCGCTACCAGCTAGCAACACCGGGGAGCTGTTTTTT,CASSPLPASNTGELFF
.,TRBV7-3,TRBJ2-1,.,TGTGCCAGCAGCAAAGTTCTTAGCGGTGAGCAGTTCTTC,CASSKVLSGEQFF
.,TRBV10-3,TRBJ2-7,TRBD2,TGTGCCATCAGTGACACTAGCGGGGTCGTCTACGAGCAGTACTTC,CAISDTSGVVYEQYF
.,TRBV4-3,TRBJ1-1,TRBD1,TGCGCCAGCAGCCCACGGGACAGGAACACTGAAGCTTTCTTT,CASSPRDRNTEAFF
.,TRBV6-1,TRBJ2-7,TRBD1,TGTGCCAGAACCGGACAGGCCTACGAGCAGTACTTC,CARTGQAYEQYF
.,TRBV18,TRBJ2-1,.,TGTGCCAGCTCCTGGGGCTCCTACAATGAGCAGTTCTTC,CASSWGSYNEQFF
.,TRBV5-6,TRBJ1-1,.,TGTGCCAGCAGCTTAACTCCGGGTCCCCTAGGGTCGGCTGAAGCTTTCTTT,CASSLTPGPLGSAEAFF
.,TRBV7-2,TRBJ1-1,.,TGTGCCAGCAGCTTAGTGACTTTGAGGGGCACTGAAGCTTTCTTT,CASSLVTLRGTEAFF
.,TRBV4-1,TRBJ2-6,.,TGCGCCAGCAGCCACTCTGGCAGGTCCTGGGGTGGGGCCAACGTCCTGACTTTC,CASSHSGRSWGGANVLTF
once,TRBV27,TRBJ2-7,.,TGTGCCAGCAGTTTGTCTATTACACCCTCCTACGAGCAGTACTTC,CASSLSITPSYEQYF
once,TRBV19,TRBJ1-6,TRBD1,TGTGCCAGTAGTATAGATCTCTCGACAGGGGGATCACCCCTCCACTTT,CASSIDLSTGGSPLHF
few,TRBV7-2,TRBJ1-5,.,TGTGCCAGCAGAGATGGGAAAAATAGCAATCAGCCCCAGCATTTT,CASRDGKNSNQPQHF
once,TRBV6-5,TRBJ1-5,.,TGTGCCAGCAGCAGACGAGAGGGGGATCAGCCCCAGCATTTT,CASSRREGDQPQHF
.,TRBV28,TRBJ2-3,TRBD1,TGTGCCAGCAGTCCATGGACAGGGGGAGTAGATACGCAGTATTTT,CASSPWTGGVDTQYF
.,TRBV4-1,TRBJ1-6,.,TGCGCCAGCAGCCAAGACCAGGGATACTCCTATAATTCACCCCTCCACTTT,CASSQDQGYSYNSPLHF
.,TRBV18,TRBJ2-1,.,TGTGCCAGCTCACCACGAAGCCGGGGCTCCTACAATGAGCAGTTCTTC,CASSPRSRGSYNEQFF
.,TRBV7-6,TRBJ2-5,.,TGTGCCAGCAGCTTAAAGGGGCAAGAGACCCAGTACTTC,CASSLKGQETQYF
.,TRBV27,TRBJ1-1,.,TGTGCCAGCAGTTTCGGGGGCCGGACCACTGAAGCTTTCTTT,CASSFGGRTTEAFF
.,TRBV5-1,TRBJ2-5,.,TGCGCCAGCAGCTTGGGGACATCCGAAGCTCCCCAGTACTTC,CASSLGTSEAPQYF
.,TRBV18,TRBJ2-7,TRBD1,TGTGCCAGCTCTGGAACTACCGGGACAGCCCTTCTTATGCACTTC,CASSGTTGTALLMHF
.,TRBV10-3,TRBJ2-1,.,TGTGCCATCAGTGAGGGTAGCCCCAATGAGCAGTTCTTC,CAISEGSPNEQFF
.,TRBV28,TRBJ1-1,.,TGTGCCAGCAGTGGGGGATTCGAAGCTTTCTTT,CASSGGFEAFF
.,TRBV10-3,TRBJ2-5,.,TGTGCCATCAGTGACGGACAGTCATCCGAGACCCAGTACTTC,CAISDGQSSETQYF
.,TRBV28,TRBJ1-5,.,TGTGCCAGCAGTGTCTTGGGGCATAGCAATCAGCCCCAGCATTTT,CASSVLGHSNQPQHF
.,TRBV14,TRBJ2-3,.,TGTGCCAGCAGCCGCCAGATAGCGGAAGGGGATACGCAGTATTTT,CASSRQIAEGDTQYF
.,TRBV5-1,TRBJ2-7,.,TGCGCCAGCAGCGGTCGGACACTTTCCTACGAGCAGTACTTC,CASSGRTLSYEQYF
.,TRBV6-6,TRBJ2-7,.,TGTGCCAGCAAGAGGGGAATCATCTACGAGCAGTACTTC,CASKRGIIYEQYF
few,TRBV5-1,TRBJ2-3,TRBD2,TGCGCCAGCAGCCACGGGACTAGCGGTGGTACGCAGTATTTT,CASSHGTSGGTQYF
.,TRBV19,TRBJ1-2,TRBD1,TGTGCCAGTAGGGACAGACAGGGAACTAACTATGGCTACACCTTC,CASRDRQGTNYGYTF
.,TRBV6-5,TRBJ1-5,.,TGTGCCAGCAGTTTACAGGGCCCCGGGAGGTGGCCCCAGCATTTT,CASSLQGPGRWPQHF
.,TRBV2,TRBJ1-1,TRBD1,TGTGCCAGCAGGCCCCGGGACAGGATTAGCACTGAAGCTTTCTTT,CASRPRDRISTEAFF
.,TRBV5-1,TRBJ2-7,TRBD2,TGCGCCAGCAGCTTTAGCGGGGAGATCTACGAGCAGTACTTC,CASSFSGEIYEQYF
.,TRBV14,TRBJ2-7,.,TGTGCCAGCAGCCAAGTATCGGGGGTCGAGCAGTACTTC,CASSQVSGVEQYF